This T cell receptor beta chain was identified in a study of CD8 T cells in Susac syndrome. A word on this clonotype: What it recognizes is unknown.

RNA in amounts of roughly 0.5 to 1 ug was reverse transcribed with random hexamers. Across 54 Vbeta and 13 Jbeta, immunoSEQ multiplex PCR amplified TCR beta CDR3. TCRdb reprocessed the immunoSEQ multiplex PCR reads via MiXCR and lists one record per CDR3 protein. In the table there are some 110,000 distinct CDR3 sequences, around 96% of which are singletons. Points from the study as a whole: The study conceded that its TCR sequencing and HLA analysis involved relatively few individuals.

The germline V gene has CDR1 SQVTM and CDR2 ANQGSEA. V was pared by 7 bases and J by 10 bases, with 21 bases between. This CDR3 comprises 13 residues. Sequenced sample: CD4+ T cells from PBMCs. The sequence derives from a human donor with Susac syndrome. The chain links TRBV29-1 to TRBJ2-3; D assignment may be TRBD1 or TRBD2 (5 bases each). The CDR3 is CSAGEGNSLSQYF. CDR3 sequence (DNA): TGCAGCGCTGGAGAGGGGAATTCCCTCTCGCAGTATTTT.